This TCR beta chain was observed in a study of cytomegalovirus exposure and HLA in healthy donors. General study findings and limits: TCR beta sequences reportedly predicted the HLA-A and HLA-B alleles of most subjects accurately. Most TCR sequences were uncommon, yet certain public TCRs appeared in many donors. Roughly uniform depth of sequencing across donors was assumed in presence/absence analyses.

PCR amplification relied on 60 Vbeta primers (plus 13 Jbeta primers). Method: immunoSEQ multiplex PCR; TCRdb's copy keeps in-frame clones and lacks some. This table holds approximately 27,000 clones, roughly 60% found once. A note on this clone: Its antigen is unidentified.

The CDR3 spans 13 residues. The germline V gene encodes CDR1 SGHDT and CDR2 YYEEEE. The V and J ends lost 4 bases and 1 base respectively, with 8 bases between them. This receptor was identified in a male donor in good health and CMV-seropositive. Material: PBMCs. The rearrangement uses TRBV5-6 and TRBJ1-1, with no clear D. CDR3 in DNA: TGTGCCAGCAGCGCGGAACGGAACACTGAAGCTTTCTTT. Translation: CASSAERNTEAFF.